Shown below are 9 T cell receptor beta chains from a single sample sequenced in a study of cytomegalovirus exposure and HLA in healthy donors. PCR primers comprised 60 Vbeta and 13 Jbeta primers. Assay: immunoSEQ multiplex PCR; the TCRdb copy retains only in-frame clones and omits some. The data hold 120,000 to 150,000 clones, with approximately 79% observed a single time. The sample taken for sequencing was PBMCs. These TCRs come from a woman under 40 in good health and CMV-seronegative.

This clone appeared a few times. This chain links TRBV5-6 with TRBJ1-2, with no clear D. The ends were cut back, 4 bases at V and 4 bases at J, with 20 bases in the middle. Germline V gene data show CDR1 as SGHDT and CDR2 as YYEEEE. The length of the CDR3 is 16 residues. The chain's CDR3 is CASSGGRRITFYGYTF. The DNA of the CDR3 is TGTGCCAGCAGCGGAGGGCGGAGGATAACCTTCTATGGCTACACCTTC.

The genes are TRBV14 and TRBJ1-6; 8 bases align to TRBD1. The germline gives CDR1 SGHDN, CDR2 FVKESK. The CDR3 covers 17 residues. V gave up 0 bases and J gave up 10 bases; unmatched junction bases: 11. The DNA of the CDR3 is TGTGCCAGCAGCCAAGACTGGACAGGGCGGATAAAATCACCCCTCCACTTT. Translated, it gives CASSQDWTGRIKSPLHF. Using reference TRBV14 and TRBJ1-6 for the parts outside the CDR3, the full variable domain is EAGVTQFPSHSVIEKGQTVTLRCDPISGHDNLYWYRRVMGKEIKFLLHFVKESKQDESGMPNNRFLAERTGGTYSTLKVQPAELEDSGVYFCASSQDWTGRIKSPLHFGNGTRLTVT.

The chain couples TRBV7-9 to TRBJ2-5; 12 bases match TRBD2. Germline loops: CDR1 SEHNR, CDR2 FQNEAQ (reference sequence). Unmatched junction bases numbered 2, after V lost 4 bases and J lost 5 bases. The CDR3 totals 14 residues. CDR3 loop: CASSSGLAGETQYF. CDR3 in DNA: TGTGCCAGCAGCTCCGGACTAGCGGGGGAGACCCAGTACTTC.

The rearrangement links TRBV5-1 to TRBJ2-5; the D gene is possibly TRBD1 (6 bases). The closer fit of TRBJ2-7 to the DNA end suggests the J call may be wrong. The CDR3 runs 15 residues. Germline loops: CDR1 SGHRS, CDR2 YFSETQ. Here the CDR3 reads CASSYTGTKVDEQYF. The DNA of the CDR3 is TGCGCCAGCAGCTATACCGGGACAAAAGTCGACGAGCAGTACTTC.

The chain carries TRBV19 and TRBJ1-5, with no clear D. The length of the CDR3 is 15 residues. V was cut by 5 bases and J by 2 bases, with 13 bases left in between. Germline V gene sequence: CDR1 LNHDA, CDR2 SQIVND (reference sequence). CDR3 residues: CASSSHQAGNQPQHF. The CDR3 nucleotides read TGTGCCAGTAGTTCGCACCAGGCAGGCAATCAGCCCCAGCATTTT.

This clone was detected a few times. The genes are TRBV28 and TRBJ1-2, with TRBD1 identical over 8 bases. CDR3 length equals 14 residues. In germline, CDR1 is MDHEN, CDR2 SYDVKM. J was trimmed by 7 bases and V by 3 bases; bases with no gene match: 7. CDR3 sequence reads: CASSLPGGAFGYTF. CDR3 in DNA: TGTGCCAGCAGTTTGCCAGGGGGCGCGTTTGGCTACACCTTC.

In this sample, this clone turned up a few times. V is TRBV6-5 and J is TRBJ2-2, with D perhaps TRBD2 (6 bases). CDR1 is MNHEY, CDR2 SVGAGI, per germline. The CDR3 covers 15 residues. The ends were cut back, 7 bases at V and 0 bases at J, with 12 bases in the middle. CDR3 region: CASKGLNANTGELFF. DNA for the CDR3: TGTGCCAGCAAGGGACTGAACGCGAACACCGGGGAGCTGTTTTTT.

The chain couples TRBV7-3 to TRBJ2-1; tentatively, D is TRBD2 (6 bases). In germline, CDR1 is SGHTA, CDR2 FQGTGA. V was cut by 1 base and J by 0 bases, with 10 bases left in between. The CDR3 loop spans 16 amino acids. The CDR3 nucleotides are TGTGCCAGCAGCTTAATTGGGGGGTCCTCCTACAATGAGCAGTTCTTC. Protein product: CASSLIGGSSYNEQFF.

This rearrangement joins TRBV14 to TRBJ1-2; no clear D. The CDR3 runs 11 residues. Trimming cost V 7 bases and J 4 bases, with 7 bases left between them. Germline V lookup: CDR1 SGHDN, CDR2 FVKESK. CDR3 nucleotide sequence: TGTGCCAGCATTATCGGCTATGGCTACACCTTC. It is translated as CASIIGYGYTF.